Presented here are 28 T cell receptor beta chains from one specimen sequenced in a study of cytomegalovirus exposure and HLA in healthy donors. Researchers ran the PCR with 60 Vbeta and 13 Jbeta primers. Repertoires were generated with immunoSEQ multiplex PCR, while TCRdb's copy carries only in-frame clones and drops some. This sample's clone table lists about 54,000 clones. Material for sequencing was PBMCs. Receptors originate from a woman between 40 and 50 years old in good health and CMV-seronegative.

The CDR3 spells CASSLGQGPRNEKLFF. The DNA for the CDR3 is TGCGCCAGCAGTTTAGGACAGGGTCCAAGGAATGAAAAACTGTTTTTT. The J gene is TRBJ1-4, the V gene TRBV5-1; TRBD1 aligns across 8 bases. J was trimmed by 5 bases and V by 5 bases; bases with no gene match: 11. This CDR3 has 16 amino acids. CDR1 is SGHRS, CDR2 YFSETQ, per germline.

The chain joins TRBV28 to TRBJ1-2; D is ambiguous. Trimming stripped 4 bases from V and 2 bases from J, with 11 bases between. The germline V gene encodes CDR1 MDHEN and CDR2 SYDVKM. The CDR3 has 14 amino acids. CDR3 amino acids: CASSSYPENYGYTF. The CDR3 DNA reads as TGTGCCAGCAGTTCATACCCCGAGAACTATGGCTACACCTTC.

In nucleotides, the CDR3 is TGCGCCAGCAGACCGACAGACTACAATGAGCAGTTCTTC. It translates to CASRPTDYNEQFF. V gene TRBV10-1 combines with J gene TRBJ2-1; maybe TRBD1 (5 bases). This CDR3 has 13 residues. Trimming took off 6 bases at V and 3 bases at J, with 9 bases between the two ends. Germline CDR1 and CDR2: WNHNN and SYGVQD (reference sequence).

The CDR3 region is CASSPGPGIPSPLHF. For the CDR3, the DNA is TGTGCCAGCAGCCCAGGCCCCGGGATACCGTCACCCCTCCACTTT. This chain links TRBV7-2 with TRBJ1-6; D is ambiguous. CDR1 and CDR2 (germline): SGHTA, FQGNSA. Trimming took off 5 bases at V and 10 bases at J, with 18 bases between the two ends. The CDR3 is 15 residues long.

The gene calls are TRBV7-9 and TRBJ2-5, with TRBD1 matching 8 bases. V trimming: 5 bases; J trimming: 0 bases; junction bases outside the gene matches: 2. Looked up from germline, CDR1 is SEHNR and CDR2 is FQNEAQ (reference sequence). The CDR3 is made up of 14 amino acids. In nucleotides, the CDR3 is TGTGCCAGCAGCACGGACAGGGACCAAGAGACCCAGTACTTC. This gives the protein CASSTDRDQETQYF.

This chain joins TRBV11-3 and TRBJ2-3; TRBD2 matches 11 bases. The ends lost 5 bases at V and 1 base at J; junction bases unmatched: 5. CDR3 size: 16 residues. Per germline, CDR1 SGHNT and CDR2 YENEEA. The CDR3: CASSPGTSGRTDTQYF. The DNA of the CDR3 is TGTGCCAGCAGCCCCGGGACTAGCGGTCGCACAGATACGCAGTATTTT. The full variable domain, with the rest looked up from reference TRBV11-3 and TRBJ2-3, is EAGVVQSPRYKIIEKKQPVAFWCNPISGHNTLYWYLQNLGQGPELLIRYENEEAVDDSQLPKDRFSAERLKGVDSTLKIQPAELGDSAVYLCASSPGTSGRTDTQYFGPGTRLTVL.

Notes on this clone: The sample holds other DNA sequences that translate to the same CDR3. This chain joins TRBV7-6 and TRBJ2-5, with D perhaps TRBD2 (5 bases). V gave up 1 base and J gave up 5 bases, with 8 bases separating them. Germline V gives CDR1 SGHVS, CDR2 FNYEAQ. There are 13 residues in the CDR3. CDR3 residues: CASSLGRRETQYF. DNA for the CDR3: TGTGCCAGCAGCTTAGGCAGGAGGGAGACCCAGTACTTC.

The genes are TRBV14 and TRBJ1-1, with 8 bases lining up with TRBD1. The CDR3 extends over 16 amino acids. V dropped 0 bases and J dropped 4; count of bases not matched to a gene: 7. Germline CDR1 and CDR2: SGHDN and FVKESK. For the CDR3, the DNA is TGTGCCAGCAGCCAAGACTTCGACAGGGGAGTCACTGAAGCTTTCTTT. Translating it yields CASSQDFDRGVTEAFF.

V is TRBV18 and J is TRBJ1-2, with 7 bases identical to TRBD1. Germline values: CDR1 KGHSH, CDR2 LQKENI. The CDR3 extends over 14 amino acids. J lost 4 bases, V lost 3 bases, and 5 bases had no gene match. This CDR3 is CASSPPGQPYGYTF. The CDR3 DNA is TGTGCCAGCTCACCTCCGGGACAGCCCTATGGCTACACCTTC.

The gene calls are TRBV5-1 and TRBJ2-5; TRBD2 matches 15 bases. J lost 5 bases, V lost 9 bases, and 11 bases had no gene match. The germline V gene has CDR1 SGHRS and CDR2 YFSETQ. There are 16 residues in the CDR3. The CDR3 sequence is CATAGLAGGPMETQYF. In nucleotides, the CDR3 is TGCGCCACTGCAGGACTAGCGGGAGGGCCTATGGAGACCCAGTACTTC.

The V and J genes are TRBV2 and TRBJ1-3; D remains unclear. Germline assignment: CDR1 SNHLY and CDR2 FYNNEI. This CDR3 spans 14 amino acids. Trimming shortened V by 4 bases and J by 2 bases, and 9 bases separated the two germline ends. CDR3 amino acids: CASSGGVTGNTIYF. CDR3 DNA: TGTGCCAGCAGTGGCGGAGTGACTGGAAACACCATATATTTT.

V usage is TRBV2 and J usage is TRBJ2-5; 8 bases map to TRBD1. V lost 6 bases to trimming and J lost 1 base; unmatched junction nucleotides: 1. This CDR3 comprises 13 residues. In germline, CDR1 is SNHLY, CDR2 FYNNEI. DNA of the CDR3: TGTGCCAGCAGGACAGGGGCCCAAGAGACCCAGTACTTC. This codes for CASRTGAQETQYF.

The V gene is TRBV18, the J gene TRBJ2-1, with a weak D call TRBD1 (5 bases). The CDR3 runs 18 residues. CDR1 is KGHSH and CDR2 is LQKENI in the germline V gene. V was clipped by 1 base and J by 7 bases, with 23 bases between them. CDR3 bases: TGTGCCAGCTCACCACGCCCCGGTGGCAGGGTAGATTTGAATGAGCAGTTCTTC. It specifies CASSPRPGGRVDLNEQFF.

The chain employs TRBV28 and TRBJ2-7; 11 positions agree with TRBD1. The length of the CDR3 is 15 residues. Trimming took 7 bases from V and 6 from J; bases not matched to a gene: 11. The germline CDR1 and CDR2 sequences are MDHEN and SYDVKM. The DNA of the CDR3 is TGTGCCAGCATACCCTCGTCCGGGACAGGGGGCGAGCAGTACTTC. Translating it yields CASIPSSGTGGEQYF.

The rearrangement joins TRBV7-6 to TRBJ2-3; D uncertain. Germline CDR1 is SGHVS and CDR2 is FNYEAQ. The CDR3 contains 14 residues. The V gene lost 5 bases and the J gene lost 2 bases, with 11 bases spanning the gap. The CDR3 sequence is CASSPEFVTDTQYF. In DNA, the CDR3 is TGTGCCAGCAGCCCCGAGTTTGTCACAGATACGCAGTATTTT. The whole variable domain, filled in from reference TRBV7-6 and TRBJ2-3, reads GAGVSQSPRYKVTKRGQDVALRCDPISGHVSLYWYRQALGQGPEFLTYFNYEAQQDKSGLPNDRFSAERPEGSISTLTIQRTEQRDSAMYRCASSPEFVTDTQYFGPGTRLTVL.

This chain connects TRBV28 to TRBJ1-5; D unclear. Trimming left V 5 bases short and J 4 bases short, with 12 bases between. The CDR3 sequence is 14 residues long. The germline V gene encodes CDR1 MDHEN and CDR2 SYDVKM. CDR3 in amino acids: CASSPGWGNQPQHF. The CDR3 coding sequence is TGTGCCAGCAGTCCGGGGTGGGGAAATCAGCCCCAGCATTTT. The full variable domain, in which reference TRBV28 and TRBJ1-5 provide the parts outside the CDR3, is DVKVTQSSRYLVKRTGEKVFLECVQDMDHENMFWYRQDPGLGLRLIYFSYDVKMKEKGDIPEGYSVSREKKERFSLILESASTNQTSMYLCASSPGWGNQPQHFGDGTRLSIL.

CDR3 in DNA: TGTGCCAGCAGCCAAGTAGTTAAGGGGGAGCAGTACTTC. Encoded protein: CASSQVVKGEQYF. This sequence joins TRBV14 and TRBJ2-7; D may be TRBD1 (5 bases). Trimming stripped 1 base from V and 7 bases from J, with 11 bases between. CDR1 SGHDN and CDR2 FVKESK come from the germline V gene. CDR3 length: 13 amino acids.

The J gene is TRBJ2-3, the V gene TRBV7-2, with TRBD2 matching 8 bases. Germline values: CDR1 SGHTA, CDR2 FQGNSA. The CDR3 loop spans 16 amino acids. The trim removed 5 bases at V and 3 bases at J, leaving 10 bases unmatched. The CDR3 sequence: CASSRRLALFTDTQYF. In nucleotides, the CDR3 is TGTGCCAGCAGCCGACGACTAGCGCTCTTTACAGATACGCAGTATTTT.

The chain combines TRBV11-1 with TRBJ1-1; D might be TRBD1 (6 bases). The germline V and J ends were trimmed by 5 bases and 4 bases, with 17 bases remaining between them. Germline CDR1 and CDR2: SGHAT and FQDESV (reference sequence). CDR3 length equals 15 residues. The DNA for the CDR3 is TGTGCCAGCAGCGCGCATAGGACAGCTGGCACTGAAGCTTTCTTT. Protein sequence: CASSAHRTAGTEAFF.

The V gene is TRBV6-5, the J gene TRBJ1-2, with unresolved D. Germline CDR1 is MNHEY and CDR2 is SVGAGI. The CDR3 length is 13 residues. Trimming shortened V by 3 bases and J by 6 bases, and 11 bases separated the two germline ends. As DNA, the CDR3 is TGTGCCAGCAGTTATGGAGGTGATAATGGCTACACCTTC. Translation: CASSYGGDNGYTF.

This chain joins TRBV5-1 and TRBJ1-6, with 9 bases that match TRBD1. Germline assignment: CDR1 SGHRS and CDR2 YFSETQ. The CDR3 is 15 residues long. The trim removed 3 bases at V and 8 bases at J, leaving 6 bases unmatched. The CDR3 reads CASSSPDRGYSPLHF. CDR3 sequence (DNA): TGCGCCAGCAGCTCACCGGACAGGGGATATTCACCCCTCCACTTT.

As concerns this clone: An end of the junction differs from the germline gene, which may be a read error. The J gene is TRBJ1-1, the V gene TRBV18; the match to TRBD1 covers 7 bases. CDR3 size: 15 residues. Per germline, CDR1 KGHSH and CDR2 LQKENI. In DNA, the CDR3 is TGTGCCAGCTCACCCAGACAGGGAGCGAACACTGAAGATTTCTTT. Residues: CASSPRQGANTEDFF.

The J gene is TRBJ1-6, the V gene TRBV14; D is undetermined. CDR1 SGHDN and CDR2 FVKESK come from the germline V gene. CDR3 length: 14 residues. Deletions cut 1 base from V and 3 bases from J, with 4 bases between. CDR3 bases: TGTGCCAGCAGCCAAGGTCACTATAATTCACCCCTCCACTTT. The encoded protein is CASSQGHYNSPLHF.

This sequence joins TRBV19 and TRBJ1-1; maybe TRBD1 (6 bases). CDR1 LNHDA and CDR2 SQIVND come from the germline V gene (reference sequence). Deletions cut 6 bases from V and 2 bases from J, with 22 bases between. The CDR3 has 17 residues. This CDR3 reads CASRAMAQGGGNTEAFF. The DNA for the CDR3 is TGTGCCAGTAGGGCAATGGCACAGGGTGGGGGAAACACTGAAGCTTTCTTT.

V is TRBV7-6 and J is TRBJ2-2, with D unclear. The germline V gene encodes CDR1 SGHVS and CDR2 FNYEAQ. V was clipped by 0 bases and J by 5 bases, with 13 bases between them. This CDR3 has 16 amino acids. The CDR3: CASSLASGVRTGELFF. The CDR3 nucleotides read TGTGCCAGCAGCTTAGCGTCAGGTGTTAGGACCGGGGAGCTGTTTTTT.

The genes are TRBV9 and TRBJ2-7; tentative D call: TRBD2 (5 bases). Germline assignment: CDR1 SGDLS and CDR2 YYNGEE. This CDR3 has 15 residues. V was pared by 4 bases and J by 0 bases, with 14 bases between. This CDR3 reads CASSSSGMSSYEQYF. In nucleotides, the CDR3 is TGTGCCAGCAGCAGTTCCGGGATGAGCTCCTACGAGCAGTACTTC.

The rearrangement links TRBV6-1 to TRBJ2-3, with D perhaps matching TRBD1 (5 bases). Germline CDR1 reads MNHNS; CDR2 reads SASEGT. This CDR3 region has 14 residues. V gave up 6 bases and J gave up 0 bases, with 10 bases separating them. In DNA, the CDR3 is TGTGCCAGCAGCCAGGGTCTAAGCACAGATACGCAGTATTTT. Amino acid sequence: CASSQGLSTDTQYF.

The chain recombines TRBV6-1 with TRBJ1-5; a possible D gene is TRBD1 (5 bases). CDR3 length: 14 residues. Trimming pared 7 bases from V and 4 bases from J, leaving 14 bases between. CDR1 and CDR2 from the germline V gene are MNHNS and SASEGT. CDR3 DNA: TGTGCCAGCATTAGTTCAGGGAGGAATCAGCCCCAGCATTTT. Amino acid sequence: CASISSGRNQPQHF.